This T cell receptor beta chain was retrieved from a study of Graves' ophthalmopathy and Graves' hyperthyroidism. For the study at large: Ahead of any treatment, peripheral blood was obtained at the initial diagnosis.

This clonotype has at least ten counts. What it binds is unknown. The authors amplified TCR beta CDR3 regions from RNA transcripts. Second-round multiplex PCR came after a first-round RT-PCR that employed HTBI primers. MiXCR was run by TCRdb on the multiplex PCR reads, yielding one entry per CDR3 protein. The data show 400,000 or so distinct CDR3 sequences, with approximately 15% seen just once and 7% held by the top ten. Germline loops: CDR1 SEHNR, CDR2 FQNEAQ (reference sequence). The CDR3 runs to 14 residues. The V and J ends lost 5 bases and 4 bases respectively, with 11 bases between them. Study-level results: Between ophthalmopathy and stable hyperthyroidism, a 13-signature model drew a separation with around 90% sensitivity and just under 83% specificity.

The authors isolated PBMCs from around 10 ml of fresh peripheral blood. This chain uses TRBV7-9 with TRBJ2-2; D uncertain. The TCR originated in a young woman with stable Graves' hyperthyroidism. The sequenced material came from peripheral blood. The CDR3 reads CASSIERATGELFF. DNA for the CDR3: TGTGCCAGCAGCATAGAACGGGCCACCGGGGAGCTGTTTTTT.